These 6 T cell receptor beta chains were sequenced from one sample in a study of shared clonotypes between healthy human individuals. The protocol was immunoSEQ multiplex PCR, while the TCRdb copy is restricted to in-frame clones and leaves out a portion. The sample holds approximately 2.4 million clones; about 94% are singletons and the top ten take roughly 0.13%. Specimen: naive CD4+ T cells sorted from blood. Noted subset: CD45RA+ positively selected. The receptors come from a young man in good health.

This clone was observed a handful of times. The rearrangement joins TRBV29-1 to TRBJ1-1, with 7 nucleotides matching TRBD1. CDR1 and CDR2 (germline): SQVTM, ANQGSEA. This CDR3 has 12 residues. V lost 3 bases and J lost 7; bases outside the gene matches: 5. CDR3 amino acids: CSVETQGSEAFF. The CDR3 DNA reads TGCAGCGTTGAGACACAGGGGAGTGAAGCTTTCTTT. Together with reference TRBV29-1 and TRBJ1-1, the CDR3 gives the full variable domain: SAVISQKPSRDICQRGTSLTIQCQVDSQVTMMFWYRQQPGQSLTLIATANQGSEATYESGFVIDKFPISRPNLTFSTLTVSNMSPEDSSIYLCSVETQGSEAFFGQGTRLTVV.

The gene calls are TRBV29-1 and TRBJ1-2, with 9 nucleotides matching TRBD1. Germline CDR1 reads SQVTM; CDR2 reads ANQGSEA. There are 13 residues in the CDR3. The ends lost 7 bases at V and 5 bases at J; junction bases unmatched: 8. The CDR3 here is CSAGQGLGYGYTF. The DNA of the CDR3 is TGCAGCGCAGGACAGGGGTTAGGGTATGGCTACACCTTC.

This chain uses TRBV10-2 with TRBJ1-6, with D perhaps matching TRBD1 (5 bases). Trimming left V 2 bases short and J 5 bases short, with 16 bases between. Germline V gene data show CDR1 as WSHSY and CDR2 as SAAADI. This CDR3 has 17 amino acids. CDR3 loop: CASSEGAGWVDNSPLHF. CDR3 DNA sequence: TGCGCCAGCAGTGAGGGGGCAGGGTGGGTTGATAATTCACCCCTCCACTTT.

This chain joins TRBV5-4 and TRBJ1-1; D may be TRBD1 (6 bases). This CDR3 spans 14 amino acids. The germline V and J ends were trimmed by 1 base and 2 bases, with 9 bases remaining between them. Germline V gene sequence: CDR1 SGHNT, CDR2 YYREEE (reference sequence). CDR3 amino acids: CASSLPGGNTEAFF. In DNA form, the CDR3 reads TGTGCCAGCAGCTTGCCCGGGGGCAACACTGAAGCTTTCTTT. Using reference TRBV5-4 and TRBJ1-1 for the parts outside the CDR3, the full variable domain is ETGVTQSPTHLIKTRGQQVTLRCSSQSGHNTVSWYQQALGQGPQFIFQYYREEENGRGNFPPRFSGLQFPNYSSELNVNALELDDSALYLCASSLPGGNTEAFFGQGTRLTVV.

Comments on this clone: Other DNA sequences from this sample encode an identical CDR3 as well. The chain has TRBV5-6 and TRBJ1-3; no clear D gene. This CDR3 comprises 14 residues. Trimming stripped 2 bases from V and 4 bases from J, with 10 bases between. CDR1 and CDR2 from the germline V gene are SGHDT and YYEEEE. The DNA for the CDR3 is TGTGCCAGCAGCTTTCGAGGGCCCGGAAACACCATATATTTT. Amino acids: CASSFRGPGNTIYF.

The CDR3 nucleotides read TGTGCCAGCAGCTCCGGGACAGGGCGGCAATACGAGCAGTACTTC. It translates to CASSSGTGRQYEQYF. This chain joins TRBV7-8 and TRBJ2-7; 9 nucleotides align to TRBD1. Germline-derived CDR1 and CDR2 are SGHVS and FQNEAQ. The CDR3 has 15 residues. Trimming took 4 bases from V and 4 from J; bases not matched to a gene: 8.